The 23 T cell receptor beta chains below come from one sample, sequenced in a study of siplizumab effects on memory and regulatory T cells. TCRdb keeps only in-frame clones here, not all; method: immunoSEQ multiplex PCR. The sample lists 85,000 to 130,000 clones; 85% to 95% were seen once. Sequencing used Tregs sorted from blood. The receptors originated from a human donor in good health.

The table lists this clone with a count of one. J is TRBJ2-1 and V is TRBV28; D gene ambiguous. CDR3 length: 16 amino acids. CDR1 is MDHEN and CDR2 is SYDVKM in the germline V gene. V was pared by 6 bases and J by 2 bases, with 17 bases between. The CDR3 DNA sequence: TGTGCCAGCAGAACCACCGGGCCACGAGCCTACAATGAGCAGTTCTTC. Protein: CASRTTGPRAYNEQFF.

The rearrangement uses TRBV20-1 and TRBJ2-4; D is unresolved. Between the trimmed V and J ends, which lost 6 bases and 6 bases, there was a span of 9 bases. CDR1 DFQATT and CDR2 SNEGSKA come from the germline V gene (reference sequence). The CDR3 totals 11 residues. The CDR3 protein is CSAGPSNIQYF. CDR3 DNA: TGCAGTGCCGGTCCTTCAAACATTCAGTACTTC.

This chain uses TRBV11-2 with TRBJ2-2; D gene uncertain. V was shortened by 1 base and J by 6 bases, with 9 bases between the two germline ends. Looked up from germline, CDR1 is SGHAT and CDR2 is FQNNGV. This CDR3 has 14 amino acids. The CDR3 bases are TGTGCCAGCAGCTTAGGGGTGTATGCCGGGGAGCTGTTTTTT. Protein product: CASSLGVYAGELFF.

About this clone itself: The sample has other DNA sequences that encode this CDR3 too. CDR3 sequence (DNA): TGTGCCAGCAGCTTAGCTGGGGGAGAGACCCAGTACTTC. This translates into CASSLAGGETQYF. The chain couples TRBV7-9 to TRBJ2-5; D may be TRBD1 or TRBD2 (5 bases each). The CDR3 is made up of 13 amino acids. V was shortened by 0 bases and J by 4 bases, with 6 bases between the two germline ends. Per germline, CDR1 SEHNR and CDR2 FQNEAQ (reference sequence).

CDR3 in DNA: TGTGCCAGTAGTATTTTTGGGGGGAGTTATCAGCCCCAGCATTTT. Its protein is CASSIFGGSYQPQHF. J is TRBJ1-5 and V is TRBV19; TRBD1 is a possible D gene (5 bases). Between the trimmed V and J ends, which lost 3 bases and 5 bases, there was a span of 14 bases. Germline V lookup: CDR1 LNHDA, CDR2 SQIVND (reference sequence). The CDR3 consists of 15 residues.

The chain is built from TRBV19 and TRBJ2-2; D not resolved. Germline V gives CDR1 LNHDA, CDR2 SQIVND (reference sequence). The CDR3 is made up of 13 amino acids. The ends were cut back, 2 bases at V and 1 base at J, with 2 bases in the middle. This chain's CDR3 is CASSIKNTGELFF. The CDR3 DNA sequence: TGTGCCAGTAGTATAAAGAACACCGGGGAGCTGTTTTTT.

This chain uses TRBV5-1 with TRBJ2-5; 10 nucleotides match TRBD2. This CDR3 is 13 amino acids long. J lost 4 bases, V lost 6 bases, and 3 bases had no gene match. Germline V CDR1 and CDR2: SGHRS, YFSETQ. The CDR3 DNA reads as TGCGCCAGCACCCTAGCGGGAGCAGAGACCCAGTACTTC. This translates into CASTLAGAETQYF.

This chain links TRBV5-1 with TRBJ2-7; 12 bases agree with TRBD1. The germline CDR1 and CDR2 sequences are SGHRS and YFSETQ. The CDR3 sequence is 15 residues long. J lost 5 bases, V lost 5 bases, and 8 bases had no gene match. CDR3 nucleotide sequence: TGCGCCAGCAGACTGTTGGGACAGGGGGCTCACGAGCAGTACTTC. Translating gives CASRLLGQGAHEQYF.

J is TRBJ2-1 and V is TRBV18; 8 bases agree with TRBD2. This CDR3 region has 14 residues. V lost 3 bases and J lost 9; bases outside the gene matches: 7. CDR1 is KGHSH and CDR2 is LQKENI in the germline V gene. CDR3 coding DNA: TGTGCCAGCTCACCGAAGCGGGAGAACTCTGAGCAGTTCTTC. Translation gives CASSPKRENSEQFF.

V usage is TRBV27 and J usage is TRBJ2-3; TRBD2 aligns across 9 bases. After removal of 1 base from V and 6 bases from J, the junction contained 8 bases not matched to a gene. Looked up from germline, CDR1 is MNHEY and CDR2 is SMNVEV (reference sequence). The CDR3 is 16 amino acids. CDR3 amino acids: CASSLFSGRSWDTQYF. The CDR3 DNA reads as TGTGCCAGCAGTTTATTTAGCGGGAGATCTTGGGATACGCAGTATTTT.

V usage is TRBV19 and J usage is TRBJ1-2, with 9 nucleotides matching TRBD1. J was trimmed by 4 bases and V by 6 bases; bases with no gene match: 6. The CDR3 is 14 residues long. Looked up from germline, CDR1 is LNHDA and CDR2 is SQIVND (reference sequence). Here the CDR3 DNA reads TGTGCCAGTAGAACCACAGGGGGCCCCTATGGCTACACCTTC. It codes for CASRTTGGPYGYTF.

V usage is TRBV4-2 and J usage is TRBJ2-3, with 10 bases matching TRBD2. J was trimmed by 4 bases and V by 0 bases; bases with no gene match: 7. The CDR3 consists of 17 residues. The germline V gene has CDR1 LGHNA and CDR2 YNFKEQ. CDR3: CASSQDVDGLAADTQYF. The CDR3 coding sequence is TGTGCCAGCAGCCAAGATGTAGATGGACTAGCGGCAGATACGCAGTATTTT.

Here the CDR3 reads CASSLVGTRSGELFF. The CDR3 nucleotides read TGCGCCAGCAGCTTGGTCGGGACTAGATCCGGGGAGCTGTTTTTT. The chain uses TRBV5-1 and TRBJ2-2; the match to TRBD2 covers 8 bases. This CDR3 region has 15 residues. V lost 0 bases, J lost 6 bases, and 4 bases stayed unmatched. Germline V gives CDR1 SGHRS, CDR2 YFSETQ.

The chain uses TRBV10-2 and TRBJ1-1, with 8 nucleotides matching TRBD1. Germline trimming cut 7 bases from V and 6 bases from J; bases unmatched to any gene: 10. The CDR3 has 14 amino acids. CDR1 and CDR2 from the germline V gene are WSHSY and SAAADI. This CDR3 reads CASMRTGRFPEAFF. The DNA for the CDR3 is TGCGCCAGCATGAGGACAGGGAGGTTTCCTGAAGCTTTCTTT.

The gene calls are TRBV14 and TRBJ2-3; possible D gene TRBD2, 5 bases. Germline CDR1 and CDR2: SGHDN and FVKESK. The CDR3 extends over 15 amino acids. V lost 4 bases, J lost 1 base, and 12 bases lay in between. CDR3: CASSRGNVRTDTQYF. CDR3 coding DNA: TGTGCCAGCAGCCGAGGGAATGTGCGCACAGATACGCAGTATTTT.

The CDR3, as DNA: TGTGCCAGTAGCATCCGGAACTGGGCCCGAGCCACGAACACTGAAGCTTTCTTT. Encoded protein: CASSIRNWARATNTEAFF. J is TRBJ1-1 and V is TRBV19; D gene uncertain. Germline CDR1 is LNHDA and CDR2 is SQIVND (reference sequence). This CDR3 spans 18 amino acids. Trimming took off 6 bases at V and 1 base at J, with 24 bases between the two ends. Full variable domain (missing parts from reference TRBV19 and TRBJ1-1): DGGITQSPKYLFRKEGQNVTLSCEQNLNHDAMYWYRQDPGQGLRLIYYSQIVNDFQKGDIAEGYSVSREKKESFPLTVTSAQKNPTAFYLCASSIRNWARATNTEAFFGQGTRLTVV.

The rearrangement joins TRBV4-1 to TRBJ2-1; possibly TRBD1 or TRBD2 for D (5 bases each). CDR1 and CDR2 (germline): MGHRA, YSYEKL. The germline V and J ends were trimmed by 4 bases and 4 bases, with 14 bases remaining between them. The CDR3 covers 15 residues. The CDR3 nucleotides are TGCGCCAGCAGCCCAACAGTGAGGGGTTACAATGAGCAGTTCTTC. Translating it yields CASSPTVRGYNEQFF.

As DNA, the CDR3 is TGTGCCAGCAGCTTAAGAGGTGGAAACACCATATATTTT. Its translation: CASSLRGGNTIYF. The rearrangement joins TRBV13 to TRBJ1-3; D is ambiguous. There are 13 residues in the CDR3. Between the trimmed V and J ends, which lost 2 bases and 3 bases, there was a span of 5 bases. Germline V lookup: CDR1 PRHDT, CDR2 FYEKMQ (reference sequence). Together with reference TRBV13 and TRBJ1-3, the CDR3 gives the full variable domain: AAGVIQSPRHLIKEKRETATLKCYPIPRHDTVYWYQQGPGQDPQFLISFYEKMQSDKGSIPDRFSAQQFSDYHSELNMSSLELGDSALYFCASSLRGGNTIYFGEGSWLTVV.

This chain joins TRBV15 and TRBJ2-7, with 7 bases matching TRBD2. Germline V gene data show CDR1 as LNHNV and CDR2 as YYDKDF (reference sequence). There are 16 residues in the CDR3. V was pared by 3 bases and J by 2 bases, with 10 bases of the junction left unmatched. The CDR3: CATSRIKASGTYEQYF. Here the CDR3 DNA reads TGTGCCACCAGCAGGATAAAGGCTAGCGGAACCTACGAGCAGTACTTC.

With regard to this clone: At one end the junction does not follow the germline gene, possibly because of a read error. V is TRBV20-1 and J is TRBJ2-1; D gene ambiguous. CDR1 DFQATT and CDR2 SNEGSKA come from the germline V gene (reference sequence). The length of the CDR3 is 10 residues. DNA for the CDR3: TGCAGTGCTAGTAGGATCCCCCCGGTCTTC. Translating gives CSASRIPPVF.

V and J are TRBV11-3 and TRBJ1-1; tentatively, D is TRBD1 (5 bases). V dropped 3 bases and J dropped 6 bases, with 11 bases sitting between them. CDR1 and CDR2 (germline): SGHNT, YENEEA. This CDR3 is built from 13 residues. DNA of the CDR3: TGTGCCAGCAGCTTTGGATGGGGCGCTGAAGCTTTCTTT. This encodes CASSFGWGAEAFF.

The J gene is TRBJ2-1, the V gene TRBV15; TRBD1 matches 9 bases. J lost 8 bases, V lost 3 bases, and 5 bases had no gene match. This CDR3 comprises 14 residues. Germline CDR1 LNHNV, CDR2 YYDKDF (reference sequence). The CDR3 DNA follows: TGTGCCACCAGCAGGTACAGGGGGCGGGATGAGCAGTTCTTC. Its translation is CATSRYRGRDEQFF.

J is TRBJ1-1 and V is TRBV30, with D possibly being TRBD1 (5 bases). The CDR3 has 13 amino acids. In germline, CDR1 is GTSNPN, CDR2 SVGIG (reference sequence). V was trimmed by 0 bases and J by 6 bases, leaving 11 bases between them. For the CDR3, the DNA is TGTGCCTGGAGTGTTAACAGGTACTCTGAAGCTTTCTTT. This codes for CAWSVNRYSEAFF.